Listed below are T cell receptor beta chains from one sample, sequenced in a study of cytomegalovirus exposure and HLA in healthy donors. The protocol was immunoSEQ multiplex PCR, while the TCRdb copy is restricted to in-frame clones and leaves out a portion. The repertoire holds around 140,000 clones, with roughly four fifths as singletons. The sequencing sample was made of PBMCs. The receptors derive from a man aged 18 to 29 in good health and CMV-seropositive. Each CDR3 is given with its conserved first and last residue. The D gene is left open where the match is weak. Size values are once, few and many counts, or a class for expanded clones, and some rows have none.

J: TRBJ2-7
size: NA
D: TRBD1
V: TRBV5-6
DNA: TGTGCCAGCAGCCGGGGGGACAGGGAGTGGGAGTACTTC
CDR3: CASSRGDREWEYF

J: TRBJ2-3
size: NA
D: TRBD1
V: TRBV6-1
DNA: TGTGCCAGCAGCCTAGACAGGGCGAGCACAGATACGCAGTATTTT
CDR3: CASSLDRASTDTQYF

J: TRBJ2-1
size: NA
D: NA
V: TRBV4-1
DNA: TGCGCCAGCAGCCAAGAGGTATCGGACATCCTTCAGTTCTTC
CDR3: CASSQEVSDILQFF

J: TRBJ1-5
size: few
D: TRBD1
V: TRBV15
DNA: TGTGCCACCAGCAGAAATCATCCTACAGGGGTTGGTCAGCCCCAGCATTTT
CDR3: CATSRNHPTGVGQPQHF

J: TRBJ1-2
size: NA
D: NA
V: TRBV27
DNA: TGTGCCAGCAGTTTAGGGGGGGGCAACTATGGCTACACCTTC
CDR3: CASSLGGGNYGYTF

J: TRBJ2-2
size: NA
D: NA
V: TRBV27
DNA: TGTGCCAGCAGTTTCAGGACTTACACCGGGGAGCTGTTTTTT
CDR3: CASSFRTYTGELFF

J: TRBJ1-2
size: NA
D: NA
V: TRBV5-1
DNA: TGCGCCAGCAGCTTGAACTCAGCGCTTAACTATGGCTACACCTTC
CDR3: CASSLNSALNYGYTF

J: TRBJ1-1
size: NA
D: NA
V: TRBV6-5
DNA: TGTGCCAGCAGTTACATGGGGAGCACTGAAGCTTTCTTT
CDR3: CASSYMGSTEAFF

J: TRBJ1-4
size: once
D: NA
V: TRBV6-5
DNA: TGTGCCAGCAGTTACTCGAACAGCCGTTTTGAAAAACTGTTTTTT
CDR3: CASSYSNSRFEKLFF

J: TRBJ1-2
size: NA
D: TRBD1
V: TRBV5-1
DNA: TGCGCCAGCAGCACTCGGACAGGGTGGAGCTATGGCTACACCTTC
CDR3: CASSTRTGWSYGYTF

J: TRBJ1-2
size: NA
D: NA
V: TRBV5-6
DNA: TGTGCCAGCAGCTCTCCCAACAGGGATAACTATGGCTACACCTTC
CDR3: CASSSPNRDNYGYTF

J: TRBJ2-2
size: NA
D: NA
V: TRBV6-6
DNA: TGTGCCAGCAGTCACGGGACCGGGGAGCTGTTTTTT
CDR3: CASSHGTGELFF

J: TRBJ2-1
size: NA
D: TRBD1
V: TRBV7-9
DNA: TGTGCCAGCAGCTCGCCGTTGGACAGGGGGAATGAGCAGTTCTTC
CDR3: CASSSPLDRGNEQFF

J: TRBJ2-1
size: NA
D: TRBD2
V: TRBV9
DNA: TGTGCCAGCAGCGTAGAAGGGACTAGCGCTAAATACAATGAGCAGTTCTTC
CDR3: CASSVEGTSAKYNEQFF

J: TRBJ2-2
size: NA
D: TRBD2
V: TRBV4-1
DNA: TGCGCCAGCAGCCAAGGAAGGGGGAGCGGGAGTGGTATTACCGGGGAGCTGTTTTTT
CDR3: CASSQGRGSGSGITGELFF

J: TRBJ2-7
size: few
D: TRBD2
V: TRBV5-1
DNA: TGCGCCAGCAGCTTGGATGGCCTAGCGGGAGGTTACGAGCAGTACTTC
CDR3: CASSLDGLAGGYEQYF

J: TRBJ1-3
size: NA
D: TRBD1
V: TRBV2
DNA: TGTGCCAGCAGGGAGATTCAGGGGGCCAGGGGAAACACCATATATTTT
CDR3: CASREIQGARGNTIYF

J: TRBJ2-3
size: NA
D: NA
V: TRBV5-4
DNA: TGTGCCAGCAGCCCAGGTCGGGGAGATACGCAGTATTTT
CDR3: CASSPGRGDTQYF

J: TRBJ2-7
size: NA
D: NA
V: TRBV7-9
DNA: TGTGCCAGCAGGAGGGACATCGAGAAGCAGTACTTC
CDR3: CASRRDIEKQYF

J: TRBJ2-1
size: NA
D: NA
V: TRBV5-1
DNA: TGCGCCAGCAGCATAACAGGGACGCCCTACAATGAGCAGTTCTTC
CDR3: CASSITGTPYNEQFF

J: TRBJ1-1
size: NA
D: TRBD1
V: TRBV5-4
DNA: TGTGCCAGCAGCTTAGACAGGGTAGGGAATACTGAAGCTTTCTTT
CDR3: CASSLDRVGNTEAFF

J: TRBJ2-1
size: once
D: NA
V: TRBV29-1
DNA: TGCAGCGTTGGGTCTCTGGCGGAAAGGGGGAATGAGCAGTTCTTC
CDR3: CSVGSLAERGNEQFF

J: TRBJ1-2
size: NA
D: TRBD1
V: TRBV27
DNA: TGTGCCAGCAGTCCCAGAGGACAGGGGAGTGACGGCTACACCTTC
CDR3: CASSPRGQGSDGYTF

J: TRBJ1-1
size: NA
D: NA
V: TRBV19
DNA: TGTGCCAGTAGTCAAGGGGTTTTCGGCACTGAAGCTTTCTTT
CDR3: CASSQGVFGTEAFF

J: TRBJ2-4
size: once
D: NA
V: TRBV6-1
DNA: TGTGCCAGCAGTGAAATCGGCAAAAACATTCAGTACTTC
CDR3: CASSEIGKNIQYF

J: TRBJ2-1
size: NA
D: NA
V: TRBV6-6
DNA: TGTGCCAGCAGTTACACAGGGAACTCCTACAATGAGCAGTTCTTC
CDR3: CASSYTGNSYNEQFF

J: TRBJ1-1
size: once
D: NA
V: TRBV7-9
DNA: TGTGCCAGCAGCTTGGGGCTGGGAAACACTGAAGCTTTCTTT
CDR3: CASSLGLGNTEAFF

J: TRBJ2-3
size: once
D: NA
V: TRBV27
DNA: TGTGCCAGCAGTTTATCTGGGGGGGGCGGCGATACGCAGTATTTT
CDR3: CASSLSGGGGDTQYF

J: TRBJ2-1
size: few
D: TRBD2
V: TRBV5-1
DNA: TGCGCCAGCAGCTGGCGACTAGCGGGGAACAATGAGCAGTTCTTC
CDR3: CASSWRLAGNNEQFF

J: TRBJ2-1
size: NA
D: TRBD2
V: TRBV6-6
DNA: TGTGCCAGCAGTTACTGGACTAGCGGGAGAGGCGATGAGCAGTTCTTC
CDR3: CASSYWTSGRGDEQFF

J: TRBJ2-5
size: NA
D: NA
V: TRBV5-1
DNA: TGCGCCAGCAGCTTGGTGGAGGGGTGGGAGACCCAGTACTTC
CDR3: CASSLVEGWETQYF

J: TRBJ1-4
size: NA
D: NA
V: TRBV28
DNA: TGTGCCAGCATTCGTCATCTTAGTGAAAAACTGTTTTTT
CDR3: CASIRHLSEKLFF

J: TRBJ1-1
size: NA
D: NA
V: TRBV5-8
DNA: TGTGCCAGCAGCGTTGTGGGGGGGGAAGCTTTCTTT
CDR3: CASSVVGGEAFF

J: TRBJ2-6
size: few
D: NA
V: TRBV6-1
DNA: TGTGCCAGCAGTGAAGTGGACAGTTCTGGGGCCAACGTCCTGACTTTC
CDR3: CASSEVDSSGANVLTF

J: TRBJ2-1
size: once
D: TRBD2
V: TRBV28
DNA: TGTGCCAGCAGCTCGGGACTAGCGGGCCTCTACAATGAGCAGTTCTTC
CDR3: CASSSGLAGLYNEQFF